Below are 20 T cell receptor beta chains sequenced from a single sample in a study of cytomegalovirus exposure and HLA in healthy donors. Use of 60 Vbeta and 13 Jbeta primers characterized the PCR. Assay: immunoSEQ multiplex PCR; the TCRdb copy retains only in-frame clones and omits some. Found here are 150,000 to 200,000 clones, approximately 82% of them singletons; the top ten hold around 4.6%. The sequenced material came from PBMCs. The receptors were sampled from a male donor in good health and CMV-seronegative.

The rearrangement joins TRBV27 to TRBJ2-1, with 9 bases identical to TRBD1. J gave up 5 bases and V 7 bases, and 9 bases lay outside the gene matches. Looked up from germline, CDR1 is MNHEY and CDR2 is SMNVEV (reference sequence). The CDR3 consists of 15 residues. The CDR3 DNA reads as TGTGCCAGCATGTTTTGGGGACAGGGCAACAATGAGCAGTTCTTC. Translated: CASMFWGQGNNEQFF.

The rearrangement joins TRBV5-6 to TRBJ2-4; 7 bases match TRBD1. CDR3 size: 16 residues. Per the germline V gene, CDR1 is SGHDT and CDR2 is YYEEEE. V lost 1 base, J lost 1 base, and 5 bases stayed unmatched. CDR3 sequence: CASSLFRGSAKNIQYF. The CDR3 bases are TGTGCCAGCAGCTTGTTCAGGGGGAGTGCCAAAAACATTCAGTACTTC.

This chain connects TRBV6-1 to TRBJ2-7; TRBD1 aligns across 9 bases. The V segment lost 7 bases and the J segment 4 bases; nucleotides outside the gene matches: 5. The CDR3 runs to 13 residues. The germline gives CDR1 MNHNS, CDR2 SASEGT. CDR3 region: CASTDRGGYEQYF. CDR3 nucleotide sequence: TGTGCCAGCACGGACAGGGGAGGTTACGAGCAGTACTTC.

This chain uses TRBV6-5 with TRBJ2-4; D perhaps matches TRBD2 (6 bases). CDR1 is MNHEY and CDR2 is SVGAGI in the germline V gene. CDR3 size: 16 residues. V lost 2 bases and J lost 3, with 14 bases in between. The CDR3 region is CASSYGRPVGKNIQYF. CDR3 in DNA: TGTGCCAGCAGTTACGGGAGGCCCGTAGGCAAAAACATTCAGTACTTC.

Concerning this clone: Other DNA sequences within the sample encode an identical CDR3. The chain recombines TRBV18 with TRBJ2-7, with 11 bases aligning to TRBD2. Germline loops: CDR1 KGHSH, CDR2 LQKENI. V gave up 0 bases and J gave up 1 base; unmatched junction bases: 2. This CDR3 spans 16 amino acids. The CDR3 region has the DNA TGTGCCAGCTCACCACCAGGGACTAGCGGATCCTACGAGCAGTACTTC. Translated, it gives CASSPPGTSGSYEQYF. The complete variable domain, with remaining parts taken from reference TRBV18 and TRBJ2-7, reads NAGVMQNPRHLVRRRGQEARLRCSPMKGHSHVYWYRQLPEEGLKFMVYLQKENIIDESGMPKERFSAEFPKEGPSILRIQQVVRGDSAAYFCASSPPGTSGSYEQYFGPGTRLTVT.

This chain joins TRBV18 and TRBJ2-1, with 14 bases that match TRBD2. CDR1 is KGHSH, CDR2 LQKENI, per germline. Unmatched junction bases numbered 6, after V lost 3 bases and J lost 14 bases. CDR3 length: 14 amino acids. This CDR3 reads CASSPGLAGEAEFF. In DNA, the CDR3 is TGTGCCAGCTCACCGGGACTAGCGGGAGAAGCGGAGTTCTTC. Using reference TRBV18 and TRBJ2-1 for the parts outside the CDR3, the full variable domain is NAGVMQNPRHLVRRRGQEARLRCSPMKGHSHVYWYRQLPEEGLKFMVYLQKENIIDESGMPKERFSAEFPKEGPSILRIQQVVRGDSAAYFCASSPGLAGEAEFFGPGTRLTVL.

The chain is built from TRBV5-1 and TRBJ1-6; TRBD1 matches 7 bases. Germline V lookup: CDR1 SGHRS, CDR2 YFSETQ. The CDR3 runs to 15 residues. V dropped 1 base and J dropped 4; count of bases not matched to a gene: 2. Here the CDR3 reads CASSLRGPYNSPLHF. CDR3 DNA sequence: TGCGCCAGCAGCTTGAGGGGGCCTTATAATTCACCCCTCCACTTT. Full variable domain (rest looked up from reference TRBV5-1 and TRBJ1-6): KAGVTQTPRYLIKTRGQQVTLSCSPISGHRSVSWYQQTPGQGLQFLFEYFSETQRNKGNFPGRFSGRQFSNSRSEMNVSTLELGDSALYLCASSLRGPYNSPLHFGNGTRLTVT.

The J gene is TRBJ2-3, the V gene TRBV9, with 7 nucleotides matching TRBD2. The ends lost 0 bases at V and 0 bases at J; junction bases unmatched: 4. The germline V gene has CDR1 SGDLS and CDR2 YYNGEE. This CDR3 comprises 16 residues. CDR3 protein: CASSVGSRGSTDTQYF. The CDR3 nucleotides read TGTGCCAGCAGCGTAGGCTCGCGGGGGAGCACAGATACGCAGTATTTT.

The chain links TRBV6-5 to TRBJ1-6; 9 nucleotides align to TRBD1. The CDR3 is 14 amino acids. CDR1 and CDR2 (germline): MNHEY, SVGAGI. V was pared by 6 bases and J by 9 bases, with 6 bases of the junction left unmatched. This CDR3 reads CASSPGDRVSPLHF. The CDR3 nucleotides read TGTGCCAGCAGCCCCGGGGACAGGGTTTCACCCCTCCACTTT.

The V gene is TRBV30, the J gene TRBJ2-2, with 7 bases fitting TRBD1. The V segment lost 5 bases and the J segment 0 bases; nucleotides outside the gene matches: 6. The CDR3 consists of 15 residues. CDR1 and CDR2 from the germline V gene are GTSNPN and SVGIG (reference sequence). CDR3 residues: CAWEFGQANTGELFF. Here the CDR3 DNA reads TGTGCCTGGGAGTTCGGACAGGCGAACACCGGGGAGCTGTTTTTT.

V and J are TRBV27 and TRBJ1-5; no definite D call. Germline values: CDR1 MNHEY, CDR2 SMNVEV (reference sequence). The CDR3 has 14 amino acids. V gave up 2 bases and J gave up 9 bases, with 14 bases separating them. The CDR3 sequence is CASSLNYGEGPQHF. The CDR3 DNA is TGTGCCAGCAGTTTAAATTATGGGGAGGGGCCCCAGCATTTT.

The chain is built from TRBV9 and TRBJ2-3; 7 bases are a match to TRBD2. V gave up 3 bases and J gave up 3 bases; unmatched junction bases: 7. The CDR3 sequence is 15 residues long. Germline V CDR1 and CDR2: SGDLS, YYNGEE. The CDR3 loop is CASSAGLVGTDTQYF. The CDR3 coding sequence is TGTGCCAGCAGCGCAGGACTAGTAGGAACAGATACGCAGTATTTT.

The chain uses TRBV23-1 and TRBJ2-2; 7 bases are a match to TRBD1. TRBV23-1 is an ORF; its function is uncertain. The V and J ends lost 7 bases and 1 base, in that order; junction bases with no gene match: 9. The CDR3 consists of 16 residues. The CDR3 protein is CASTTFRDRNTGELFF. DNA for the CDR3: TGCGCCAGCACAACCTTCCGGGACAGGAACACCGGGGAGCTGTTTTTT.

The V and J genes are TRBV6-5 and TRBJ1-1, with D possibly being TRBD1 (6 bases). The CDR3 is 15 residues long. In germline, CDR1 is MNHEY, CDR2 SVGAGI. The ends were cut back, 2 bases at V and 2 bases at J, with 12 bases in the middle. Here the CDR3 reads CASSYPGQFNTEAFF. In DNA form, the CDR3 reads TGTGCCAGCAGTTACCCCGGACAGTTTAACACTGAAGCTTTCTTT.

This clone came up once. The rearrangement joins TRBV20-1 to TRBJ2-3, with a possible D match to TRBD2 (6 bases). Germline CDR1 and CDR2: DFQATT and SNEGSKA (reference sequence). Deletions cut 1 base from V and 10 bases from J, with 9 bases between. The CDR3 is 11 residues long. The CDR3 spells CSARVTSPQYF. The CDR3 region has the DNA TGCAGTGCTAGAGTAACTAGCCCGCAGTATTTT.

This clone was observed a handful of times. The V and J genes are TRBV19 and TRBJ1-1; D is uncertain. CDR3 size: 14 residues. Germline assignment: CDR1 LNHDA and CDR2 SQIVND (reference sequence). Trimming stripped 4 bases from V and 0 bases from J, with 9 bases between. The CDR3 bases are TGTGCCAGTAGTAGGGGAGGCATGAACACTGAAGCTTTCTTT. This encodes CASSRGGMNTEAFF.

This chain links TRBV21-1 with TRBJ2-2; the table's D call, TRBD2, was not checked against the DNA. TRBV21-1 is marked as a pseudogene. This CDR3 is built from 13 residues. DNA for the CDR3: TGTGCCAGCAGCAAAATAGTAGCCGGGGAGCTGTTTTTT. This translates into CASSKIVAGELFF.

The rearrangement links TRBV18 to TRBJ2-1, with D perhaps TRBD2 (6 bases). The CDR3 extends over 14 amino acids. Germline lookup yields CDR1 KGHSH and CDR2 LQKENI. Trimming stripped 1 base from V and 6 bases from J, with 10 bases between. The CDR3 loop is CASSPQEGPNEQFF. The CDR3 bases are TGTGCCAGCTCACCACAGGAGGGACCCAATGAGCAGTTCTTC.

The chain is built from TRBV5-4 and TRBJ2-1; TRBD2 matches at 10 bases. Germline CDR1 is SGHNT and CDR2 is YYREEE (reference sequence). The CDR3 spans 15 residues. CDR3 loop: CAAGGASGGADEQFF. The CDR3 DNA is TGTGCAGCGGGAGGGGCGAGCGGGGGGGCCGATGAGCAGTTCTTC.

CDR3 DNA: TGTGCCAGCAGTTTAGGGTCATCGGGTTCCGGGGAGCTGTTTTTT. Its protein is CASSLGSSGSGELFF. The rearrangement uses TRBV28 and TRBJ2-2; no clear D. The V and J ends lost 2 bases and 6 bases respectively, with 13 bases between them. Per the germline V gene, CDR1 is MDHEN and CDR2 is SYDVKM. The CDR3 extends over 15 amino acids.